The T cell receptor beta chain under discussion was sequenced for a study of blood T cells in healthy people across ages (dated by TCRdb to the mid-2010s). For context, the study as a whole: In model experiments, template switching captured roughly one uniquely barcoded TCR beta cDNA molecule for every two T cells. Using deep sequencing normalized with unique cDNA molecular identifiers, the study measured how TCR beta repertoire diversity changes with age. Two additional independent replicas of 1 million unique cDNA reads from the same blood draw were analyzed for two donors (one aged 18 to 30 and one aged 80 or older). The donors were divided into four age groups: young (average around 15 years), middle-aged (roughly 40), aged (about 61) and long-lived (nearly 85). The study at large found these results: Compared with the aged group, more naive CD4+ T cells, fewer expanded clones and increased TCR diversity were shown by the long-lived group, suggesting age selection. Estimates of total diversity based on one million sequenced T cells were considered lower bounds and underestimates. There was a strong correlation between observed TCR beta diversity and the percentage of naive T cells measured by flow cytometry. Observed TCR beta diversity per million T cells fell roughly linearly with age, and a significant reduction was already apparent by age about 36. Because the CMV infection status of the donors was unknown, age-related changes in expanded clonotypes may potentially have been confounded. Conclusive comparison of naive and antigen-experienced compartments was prevented by the profiling of bulk unsorted PBMCs.

The donors were a few dozen Caucasian individuals from Russia, aged about 6 to 95 years, who were systemically healthy. Approximately 11 milliliters of peripheral blood were drawn from each donor into EDTA-treated Vacutainer tubes. PBMCs were isolated by Ficoll-Paque density-gradient centrifugation, with at least 6 million obtained per sample. Total RNA, at least 5 micrograms per sample, was extracted from PBMCs with Trizol reagent. For every donor, flow cytometry on a PBMC aliquot measured the percentage of naive CD45RAhigh/CD27high T cells. Based on the germline V gene, the CDR1 and CDR2 sequences are ENHRY and SYGVKD. V gives up 6 bases and J gives up 1 base, and the segment between their germline ends measures 11 bases. The CDR3 sequence holds 14 residues, the cysteine and phenylalanine included. Only the CDR3 DNA is retained, 42 bases long and in frame from the first base. This clonotype was counted a few times. It has no known antigen specificity. The record has no base qualities; no much larger clone is one base away.

The library was prepared using 5' RACE. The sequencer was an Illumina HiSeq 2500. A second 7 to 11 cycle PCR used a sample-barcoded 5' primer and a J-beta primer mix. A unique molecular identifier was introduced onto each TCR beta cDNA molecule by a template-switch 5' adaptor carrying 12 random nucleotides. Each sample yielded at least 2.5 million CDR3-containing paired-end reads. All of the RNA was converted into first-strand cDNA using the Mint cDNA synthesis kit, with a TRBC-specific oligonucleotide serving as the primer. Following uracil-DNA glycosylase treatment, a first 18-cycle PCR with universal primers M1SS and BC2_uni_R was performed on all cDNA. The source study handled its data this way. Normalization of each sample was performed by random selection of 1 million high-quality reads, each carrying a distinct molecular identifier. Instead of being binned into consensus sequences, reads that shared molecular identifiers were thrown out. CDR3 identification, clonotype clustering and error correction used MiTCR with a Q25 quality threshold and the strictest error-elimination algorithm. A nonparametric unseen species model with Euler transformation was used to estimate a lower bound on total TCR beta diversity. TCRdb cleaned the public reads at Q25 with fastp, built clones with MiXCR and kept in-frame beta chains. For every CDR3 protein sequence, its rows merge into one entry that carries the most common genes and DNA. TCRdb's processing, not the authors' own work, is the source of the V and J calls. For this sample there are around 1,000,000 distinct CDR3 sequences; approximately 26% appear just once. The top ten clonotypes cover 0.65% to 0.75% of the sample.

The data also belong to a second study, concerning T cells of mothers and their children. Per that second paper: Nine systemically healthy Caucasian individuals served as donors, namely three mothers together with their six children. cDNA synthesis consumed the entire amount of extracted RNA, loaded at 1.5 ug RNA in each 15 ul reaction. In the second PCR, the M1S primer introduced both the sample barcodes and 2-4 random nucleotides. Over 8.5 million TCR beta CDR3 reads were obtained for each mother, and around 3 million reads were obtained for each child. TCR recombination output is similarly shaped by thymic selection in related and unrelated pairs, with a minor effect exerted by inherited differences. Related mother-child pairs always showed normalized repertoire overlap that was slightly higher than in unrelated mother-child pairs, though the difference was never significant. No persistent microchimeric T cell clones were detected, at a sensitivity of approximately 100 clones per million clonotypes. Deep NGS was used in the study to compare the TCR beta repertoires of mothers and children and to look for features that separate related mother-child pairs from unrelated individuals. The mean age was roughly 36 +/- 4 years for the mothers and roughly 10 +/- 4 years for the children. After adapter ligation was performed with NEBNext reagents, the libraries were sequenced on an Illumina HiSeq 2000 with 100+100 nt paired-end reads. To prevent cross-contamination, the mother and child libraries were prepared a month apart and were sequenced in separate runs. Each donor had between 500,000 and 2,000,000 distinct TCR beta clonotypes identified. Naive TCR beta clonotypes were estimated from low-frequency clonotypes matched to each donor's FACS-determined naive share, without sorting.

This clonotype originated in a girl aged 2 to 10 in good health. In this chain, TRBV10-3 is recombined with TRBJ2-3; the D gene is perhaps TRBD1, from 5 matching bases. Sequenced: blood. The CDR3 amino acid sequence is: CAIREKGRTDTQYF. In nucleotides, the sequence is TGTGCCATCAGGGAGAAGGGGCGCACAGATACGCAGTATTTT.